This T cell receptor beta chain was identified in a study of cytomegalovirus exposure and HLA in healthy donors. Findings of the study overall: Later analysis suggested links between common viral pathogens and several top significant clusters.

It was with 60 Vbeta and 13 Jbeta primers that the PCR ran. Measured with immunoSEQ multiplex PCR; TCRdb has only the in-frame clones, and not every one. The sample lists about 70,000 clones; 60% to 65% were seen once. About this clone itself: Its antigen is still unknown.

The CDR3 covers 13 residues. Germline assignment: CDR1 SGHVS and CDR2 FNYEAQ. The ends lost 5 bases at V and 7 bases at J; junction bases unmatched: 8. The rearrangement links TRBV7-6 to TRBJ2-7; the match to TRBD1 covers 7 bases. Input material: PBMCs. The TCR was taken from a man under 40 in good health and CMV-seronegative. In DNA, the CDR3 is TGTGCCAGCAGCCCGACAGGGATCGGGGAGCAGTACTTC. It encodes CASSPTGIGEQYF.